This TCR beta chain was recovered during a study of blood T cell repertoires in COVID-19 (dated by TCRdb to about 2020). A note on the overall study: Samples covering the acute and convalescent phases of COVID-19 were provided by collaborators in the United States, Italy and Spain. The prospective study material was composed of cDNA or gDNA derived from T cells, B-cell-depleted T cells, or PBMCs. Deeply sampled blood TCRbeta repertoires from subjects exposed to, actively infected with, or recovered from COVID-19 were included in the dataset. The repertoires were made available in a free public database intended to serve as a resource for research on the immune response to SARS-CoV-2. The samples were drawn from two sources: the first 160 participants of the ongoing ImmuneRACE study, and 1,000 to 1,500 subjects contributed by 6 global collaborators. The sample metadata nearly always contained a de-identified subject ID, COVID-19 status, age in years and sex. HLA class I and class II types, where available, came from metadata supplied by the sample provider rather than from assay-based typing.

The collaborating institutions used their own protocols to collect whole blood in K2EDTA tubes. For TCRbeta analysis, collaborators shipped samples as frozen whole blood, isolated PBMCs, or DNA extracted from either of those sample types. As concerns this clone: Which antigen it targets is not known. No qualities accompany the bases; no much larger clone lies one base away.

Compared with germline, V lacks 4 bases and J lacks 8 bases; bases without a gene match: 10. From the germline V gene (reference sequence), CDR1 is SGHNT and CDR2 is YYREEE. The CDR3 measures 14 amino acids from cysteine to phenylalanine. Only the CDR3 DNA is retained, 42 bases long and in frame from the first base. The immunoSEQ Assay, a bias-controlled multiplex PCR, was used to amplify TCRbeta CDR3 regions from genomic DNA. The paper's data handling went like this. Within the assay, amplification of reference gene primers was used to estimate how many nucleated cells each sample contained. To quantify the absolute abundance of each unique TCRbeta CDR3 rearrangement, sequence reads were collapsed and filtered. For each sample, productive Simpson clonality was calculated as the square root of Simpson's diversity index across productive rearrangements. TCRdb mirrors the immuneACCESS table, restricted to in-frame sequences. Some clones are absent from its copies; in checked studies, under half trace to an unresolved V gene, and the reason for the others is unknown. The V and J calls and the clone size are those of that table, but D and trimming were determined from the DNA. Recorded for this sample are 88,000 or so clones; roughly nine tenths of them occurred a single time. About 2% of the sample goes to the ten largest clones.

What the authors observed across the whole study: How much clinical and demographic metadata was included differed by source and by participant, and the metadata was provided uncurated.

Sequenced sample: peripheral blood. Recombination connected TRBV5-4 to TRBJ1-2; the central 8 bases match TRBD1. The TCR originated in a man aged 50-60 years with acute or convalescent COVID-19. CDR3 loop: CASSPRRTGHGYTF. The DNA sequence reads TGTGCCAGCAGCCCCCGACGGACAGGGCACGGCTACACCTTC.